This entry is about one T cell receptor (beta chain). Its specificity is unknown. Following RNA extraction, reverse transcription yielded cDNA that acted as the sequencing template. Libraries were prepared by immunoSEQ multiplex PCR; TCRdb keeps only in-frame clonotypes and omits some of them. The sample includes 140,000 or so clones, about 51% seen only once; the top ten take 0.99%. This specimen belongs to a study of CD8+ T cells in alopecia areata. Study-wide results and limits: Lesional tissue from the scalp (especially in alopecia totalis/universalis) showed higher clonality than normal scalp.

Germline-derived CDR1 and CDR2 are GTSNPN and SVGIG (reference sequence). V lost 4 bases and J lost 0, with 13 bases in between. This CDR3 is 15 amino acids long. Sequencing was performed on CD4+ T cells sorted from blood, taken at week 0. The gene calls are TRBV30 and TRBJ1-3; TRBD1 is a possible D gene (5 bases). The source is a human donor with alopecia areata. CDR3 in amino acids: CAWMPGKGSGNTIYF. In nucleotides, the CDR3 is TGTGCCTGGATGCCAGGGAAGGGCTCTGGAAACACCATATATTTT.